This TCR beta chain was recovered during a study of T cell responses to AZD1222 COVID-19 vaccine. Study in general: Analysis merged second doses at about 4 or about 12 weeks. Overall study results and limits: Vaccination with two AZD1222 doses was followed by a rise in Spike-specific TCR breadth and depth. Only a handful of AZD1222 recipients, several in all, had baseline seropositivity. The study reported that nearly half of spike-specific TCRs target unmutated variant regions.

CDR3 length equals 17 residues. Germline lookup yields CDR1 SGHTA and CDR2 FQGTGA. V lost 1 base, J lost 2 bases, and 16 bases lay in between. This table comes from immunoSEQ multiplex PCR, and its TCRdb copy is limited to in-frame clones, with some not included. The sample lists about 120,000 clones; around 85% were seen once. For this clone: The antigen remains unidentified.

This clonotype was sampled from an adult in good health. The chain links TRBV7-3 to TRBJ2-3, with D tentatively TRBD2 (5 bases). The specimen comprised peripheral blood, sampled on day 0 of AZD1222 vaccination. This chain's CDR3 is CASSLMTGRGDTDTQYF. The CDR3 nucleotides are TGTGCCAGCAGCTTAATGACGGGGAGAGGCGACACAGATACGCAGTATTTT.